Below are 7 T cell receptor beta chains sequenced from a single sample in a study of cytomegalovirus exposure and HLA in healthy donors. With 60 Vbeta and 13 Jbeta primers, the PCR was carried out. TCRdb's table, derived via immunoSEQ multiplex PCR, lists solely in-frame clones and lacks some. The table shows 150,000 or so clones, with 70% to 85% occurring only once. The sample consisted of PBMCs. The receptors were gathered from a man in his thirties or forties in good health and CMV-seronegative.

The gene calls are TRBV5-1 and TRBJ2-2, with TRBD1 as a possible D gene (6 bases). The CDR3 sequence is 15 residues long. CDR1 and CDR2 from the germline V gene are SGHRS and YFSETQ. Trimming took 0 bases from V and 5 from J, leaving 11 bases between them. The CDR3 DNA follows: TGCGCCAGCAGCTTGGTACCCACAGGGACCGGGGAGCTGTTTTTT. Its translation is CASSLVPTGTGELFF.

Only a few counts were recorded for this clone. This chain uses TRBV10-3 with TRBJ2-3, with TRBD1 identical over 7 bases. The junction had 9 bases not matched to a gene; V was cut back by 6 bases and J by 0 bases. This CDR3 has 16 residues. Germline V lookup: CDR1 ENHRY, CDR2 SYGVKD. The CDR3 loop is CAIRGQDFSSTDTQYF. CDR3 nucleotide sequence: TGTGCCATCAGAGGACAGGACTTTTCTAGCACAGATACGCAGTATTTT.

The DNA of the CDR3 is TGCGCCAGCAGCTGGGACAACTCTAACTATGGCTACACCTTC. It is translated as CASSWDNSNYGYTF. V and J are TRBV5-1 and TRBJ1-2; a weak D match, TRBD1 (6 bases). CDR1 and CDR2 from the germline V gene are SGHRS and YFSETQ. CDR3 length: 14 amino acids. Trimming stripped 3 bases from V and 0 bases from J, with 9 bases between. The full variable domain, rest sourced from reference TRBV5-1 and TRBJ1-2, is KAGVTQTPRYLIKTRGQQVTLSCSPISGHRSVSWYQQTPGQGLQFLFEYFSETQRNKGNFPGRFSGRQFSNSRSEMNVSTLELGDSALYLCASSWDNSNYGYTFGSGTRLTVV.

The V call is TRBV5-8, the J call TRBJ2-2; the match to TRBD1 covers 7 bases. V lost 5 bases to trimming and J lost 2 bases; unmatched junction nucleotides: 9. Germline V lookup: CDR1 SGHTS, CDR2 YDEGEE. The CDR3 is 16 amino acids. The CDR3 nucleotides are TGTGCCAGCAGGCCGCCCGGGACAGCTAACACCGGGGAGCTGTTTTTT. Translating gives CASRPPGTANTGELFF.

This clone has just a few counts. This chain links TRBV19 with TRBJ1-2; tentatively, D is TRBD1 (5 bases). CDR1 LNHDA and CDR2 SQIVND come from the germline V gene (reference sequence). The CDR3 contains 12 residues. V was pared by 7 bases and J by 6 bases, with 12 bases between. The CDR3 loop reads CASKGNGDGYTF. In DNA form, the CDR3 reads TGTGCCAGTAAGGGGAATGGGGATGGCTACACCTTC.

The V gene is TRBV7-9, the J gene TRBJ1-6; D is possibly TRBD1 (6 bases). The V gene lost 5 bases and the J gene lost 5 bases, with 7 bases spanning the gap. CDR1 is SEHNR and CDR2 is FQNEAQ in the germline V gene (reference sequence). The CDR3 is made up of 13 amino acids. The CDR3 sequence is CASSRTDNSPLHF. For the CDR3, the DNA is TGTGCCAGCAGCCGGACAGATAATTCACCCCTCCACTTT. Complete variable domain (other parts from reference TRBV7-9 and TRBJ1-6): DTGVSQNPRHKITKRGQNVTFRCDPISEHNRLYWYRQTLGQGPEFLTYFQNEAQLEKSRLLSDRFSAERPKGSFSTLEIQRTEQGDSAMYLCASSRTDNSPLHFGNGTRLTVT.

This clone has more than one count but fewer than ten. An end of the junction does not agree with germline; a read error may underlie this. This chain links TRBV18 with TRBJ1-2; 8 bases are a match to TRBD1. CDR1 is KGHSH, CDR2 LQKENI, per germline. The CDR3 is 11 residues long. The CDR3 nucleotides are TGTGCCAGCTCACCCGGACAGGGCTACCCCTTC. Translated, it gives CASSPGQGYPF.